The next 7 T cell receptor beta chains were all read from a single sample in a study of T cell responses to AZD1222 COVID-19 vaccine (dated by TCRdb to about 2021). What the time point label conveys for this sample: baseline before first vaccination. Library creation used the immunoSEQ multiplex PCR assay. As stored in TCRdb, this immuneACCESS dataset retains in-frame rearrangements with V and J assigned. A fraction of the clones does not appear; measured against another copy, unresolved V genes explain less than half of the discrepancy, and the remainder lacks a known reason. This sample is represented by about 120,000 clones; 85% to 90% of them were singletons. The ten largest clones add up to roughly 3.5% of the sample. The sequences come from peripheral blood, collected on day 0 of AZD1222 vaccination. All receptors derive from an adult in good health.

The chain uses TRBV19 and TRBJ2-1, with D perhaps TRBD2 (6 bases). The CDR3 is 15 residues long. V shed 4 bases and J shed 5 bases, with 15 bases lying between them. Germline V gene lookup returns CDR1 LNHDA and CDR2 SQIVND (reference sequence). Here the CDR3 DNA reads TGTGCCAGTAGTAGAAACGGGGGTTTGCACAATGAGCAGTTCTTC. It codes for CASSRNGGLHNEQFF.

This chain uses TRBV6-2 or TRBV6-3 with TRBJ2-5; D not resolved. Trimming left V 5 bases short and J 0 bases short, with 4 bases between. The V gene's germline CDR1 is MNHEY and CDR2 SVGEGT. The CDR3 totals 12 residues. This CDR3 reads CASSTDQETQYF. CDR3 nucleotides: TGTGCCAGCAGTACCGACCAAGAGACCCAGTACTTC.

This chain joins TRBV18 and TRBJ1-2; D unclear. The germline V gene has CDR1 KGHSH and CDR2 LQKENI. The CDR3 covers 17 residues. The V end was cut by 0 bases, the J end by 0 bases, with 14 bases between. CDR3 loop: CASSPPSPKRANYGYTF. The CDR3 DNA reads TGTGCCAGCTCACCACCGTCCCCTAAGAGGGCTAACTATGGCTACACCTTC.

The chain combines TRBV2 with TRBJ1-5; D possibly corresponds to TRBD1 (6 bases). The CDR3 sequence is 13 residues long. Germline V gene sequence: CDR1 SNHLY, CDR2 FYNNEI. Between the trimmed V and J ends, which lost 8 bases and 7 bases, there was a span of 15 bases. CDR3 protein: CASARTESQPQHF. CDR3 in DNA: TGTGCCAGCGCCCGGACAGAAAGCCAGCCCCAGCATTTT.

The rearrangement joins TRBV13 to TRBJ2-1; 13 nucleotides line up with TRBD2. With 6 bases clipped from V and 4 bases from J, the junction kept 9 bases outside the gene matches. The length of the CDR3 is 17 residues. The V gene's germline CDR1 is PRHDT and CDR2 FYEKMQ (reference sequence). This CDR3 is CASSTPGLAGWYNEQFF. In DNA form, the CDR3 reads TGTGCCAGCAGTACCCCGGGACTAGCGGGGTGGTACAATGAGCAGTTCTTC.

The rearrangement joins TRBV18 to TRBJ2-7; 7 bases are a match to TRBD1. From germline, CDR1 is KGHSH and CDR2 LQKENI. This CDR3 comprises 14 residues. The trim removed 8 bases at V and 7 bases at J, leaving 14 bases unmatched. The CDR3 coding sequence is TGTGCCAGCACGGGCGGACAGGCGGTGGGAGAGCAGTACTTC. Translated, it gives CASTGGQAVGEQYF.

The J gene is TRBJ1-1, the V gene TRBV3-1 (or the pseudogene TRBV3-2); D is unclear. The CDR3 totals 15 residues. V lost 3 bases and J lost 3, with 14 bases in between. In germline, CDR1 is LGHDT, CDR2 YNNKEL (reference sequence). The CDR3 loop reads CASSQGFTGYTEAFF. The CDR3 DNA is TGTGCCAGCAGCCAGGGCTTCACGGGTTACACTGAAGCTTTCTTT.